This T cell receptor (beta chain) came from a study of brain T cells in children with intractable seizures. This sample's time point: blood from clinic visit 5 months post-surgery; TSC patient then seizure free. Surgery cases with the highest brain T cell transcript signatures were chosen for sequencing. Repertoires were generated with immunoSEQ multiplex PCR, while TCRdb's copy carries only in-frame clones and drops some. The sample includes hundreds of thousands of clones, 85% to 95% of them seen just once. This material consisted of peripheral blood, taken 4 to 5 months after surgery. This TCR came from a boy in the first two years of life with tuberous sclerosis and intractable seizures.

CDR3 coding DNA: TGTGCCAGCAGCGAAGTAGCGGGGGGCCCCAATGAGCAGTTCTTC. Translating gives CASSEVAGGPNEQFF. The chain combines TRBV4-2 with TRBJ2-1; 10 positions agree with TRBD2. Losses at the gene ends were 5 bases for V and 6 bases for J; bases not matched to a gene: 7. CDR1 is LGHNA and CDR2 is YNFKEQ in the germline V gene. CDR3 length: 15 amino acids.